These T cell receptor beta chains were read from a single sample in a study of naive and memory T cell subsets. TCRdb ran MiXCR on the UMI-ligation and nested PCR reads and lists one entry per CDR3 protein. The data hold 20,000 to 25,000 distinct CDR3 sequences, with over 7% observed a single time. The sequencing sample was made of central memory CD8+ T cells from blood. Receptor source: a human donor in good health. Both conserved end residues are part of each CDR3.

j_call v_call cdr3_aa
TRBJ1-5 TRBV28 CASSLSVRGQPQHF
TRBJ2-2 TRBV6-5 CASSLSRGSVSGELFF
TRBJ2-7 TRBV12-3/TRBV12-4 CASSIGLEQYF
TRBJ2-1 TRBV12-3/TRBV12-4 CASSPPLAGVIEQFF
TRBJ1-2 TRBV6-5 CASGVADYGYTF
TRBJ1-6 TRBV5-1 CASSYTWTGVGSGSPLHF
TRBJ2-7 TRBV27 CASRQGISYEQYF
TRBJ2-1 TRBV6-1 CASSESSGSNEQFF
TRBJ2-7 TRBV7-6 CASSLAGRLEDEQYF
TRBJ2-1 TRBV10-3 CAISVGTSRVNEQFF
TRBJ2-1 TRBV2 CASNGRGRSYNEQFF
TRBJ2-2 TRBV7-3 CASSFTRRGTQHAGELFF
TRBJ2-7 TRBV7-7 CASSSGTGLSYEQYF
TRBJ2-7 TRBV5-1 CASSLPGDHPSYEQYF
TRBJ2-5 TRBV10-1 CASSESLAGEETQYF
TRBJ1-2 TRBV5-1 CASSLRRPGSDYGYTF
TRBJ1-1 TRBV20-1 CSARDMDRGGNTEAFF
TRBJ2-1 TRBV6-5 CASSYSGSSSYNEQFF
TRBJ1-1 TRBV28 CASSFWGVTEAFF
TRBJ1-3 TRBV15 CATSIGHDSGNTIYF
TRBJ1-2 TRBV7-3 CASSLNSGSGGYTF
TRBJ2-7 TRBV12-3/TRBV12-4 CASSFWREGSYEQYF
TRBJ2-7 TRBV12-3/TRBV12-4 CASSSTGYDEQYF
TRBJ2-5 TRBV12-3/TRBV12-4 CASGDRGKTQYF
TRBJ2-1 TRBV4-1 CASSQDLDLAYNEQFF
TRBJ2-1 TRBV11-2 CASSDGTSGSSYNEQFF
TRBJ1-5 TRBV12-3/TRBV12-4 CASSLAGLQPQHF
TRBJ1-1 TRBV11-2 CASSPGTGKSTEAFF
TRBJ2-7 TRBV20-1 CSAFGPRAAYEQYF
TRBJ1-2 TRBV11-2 CASSKDRDSYTF
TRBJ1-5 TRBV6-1 CATTIGETGPQHF
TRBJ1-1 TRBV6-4 CASSENEGTEAFF
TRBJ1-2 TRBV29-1 CSVGPNDRDYGYTF
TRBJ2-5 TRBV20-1 CSARGFDSKETQYF
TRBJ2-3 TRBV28 CASSQQFNGDVDTQYF
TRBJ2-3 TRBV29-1 CSAGRHRTDTQYF
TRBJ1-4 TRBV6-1 CASSEGQGNEKLFF
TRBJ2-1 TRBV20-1 CSARTSGRESYNEQFF
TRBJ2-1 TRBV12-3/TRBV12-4 CASSFGGREGLNEQFF
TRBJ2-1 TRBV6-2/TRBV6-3 CASTRNLADIESEQFF
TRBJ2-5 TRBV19 CASSRGLRAKTQYF
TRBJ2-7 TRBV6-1 CASSEAGGYGATIKDEQYF